This TCR beta chain originates from a study of shared clonotypes between healthy human individuals. CD8 memory fractions consisted of CD45RO+ and CCR7-negative CD45RA+ TemRA cells together. Study-wide findings and caveats: Four donors shared 4.5% to 6.5% of their naive CD4 clonotypes. Represented diversity, genetic and exposure-history alike, was limited by few donors.

The germline V gene encodes CDR1 SEHNR and CDR2 FQNEAQ (reference sequence). CDR3 length equals 15 residues. V dropped 7 bases and J dropped 1 base, with 13 bases sitting between them. In regard to this clone: What it binds is not known.

TCRdb's table, derived via immunoSEQ multiplex PCR, lists solely in-frame clones and lacks some. The sample has about 320,000 clones, around nine tenths seen once; the top ten hold about 17%. The chain couples TRBV7-9 to TRBJ2-2; D is undetermined. Sequencing was carried out using memory CD8+ T cells sorted from blood. Subset in this sample: CD45RO+ cells pooled with CCR7-negative TemRA cells. The receptor comes from a young man in good health. The DNA for the CDR3 is TGTGCCAGCACTGGGTGGCAAAAGAACACCGGGGAGCTGTTTTTT. It translates to CASTGWQKNTGELFF.